The rows below give T cell receptor beta chains drawn from one sample of a study of STAT3 mutations in large granular lymphocyte leukemia. Clones were sequenced by immunoSEQ multiplex PCR, and TCRdb holds only the in-frame ones, with some missing. The data contain 35,000 to 50,000 clones, 80% to 85% of them singletons. The sequencing input was PBMCs. The receptors originated from a human donor with T large granular lymphocyte leukemia. Some clones in this sample may be carry-over from other donors' samples. The CDR3 runs from the conserved cysteine through the conserved F or W. Fields, in order: V gene, J gene, clone size, D gene, CDR3 protein, CDR3 DNA. D genes are given only for firm matches. Size tells how often a clone was seen (once, few, many) or the class of an expanded clone, and some rows leave it out.

TRBV4-1	TRBJ2-1	.	.	CASSQEGGAYNEQFF	TGCGCCAGCAGCCAGGAGGGGGGTGCCTACAATGAGCAGTTCTTC
TRBV7-8	TRBJ2-4	once	.	CASSQQTGSKNIQYF	TGTGCCAGCAGCCAACAGACCGGGAGCAAAAACATTCAGTACTTC
TRBV19	TRBJ1-5	.	.	CASSLQGTQHF	TGTGCCAGTAGTCTCCAGGGGACCCAGCATTTT
TRBV28	TRBJ2-7	few	TRBD1	CASSLETGADEQYF	TGTGCCAGCAGTTTGGAAACAGGGGCCGACGAGCAGTACTTC
TRBV5-6	TRBJ1-2	once	.	CASSLLARQKPYGYTF	TGTGCCAGCAGCTTGTTGGCCCGCCAGAAGCCCTATGGCTACACCTTC
TRBV6-6	TRBJ1-6	once	TRBD1	CASSHSGGENSPLHF	TGTGCCAGCAGTCACTCAGGGGGCGAGAATTCACCCCTCCACTTT
TRBV14	TRBJ2-3	.	TRBD1	CASSSTGGDTQYF	TGTGCCAGCAGCTCCACAGGGGGAGATACGCAGTATTTT
TRBV5-1	TRBJ1-5	.	.	CASSPRGGNQPQHF	TGCGCCAGCAGCCCGAGGGGGGGGAATCAGCCCCAGCATTTT
TRBV7-2	TRBJ1-4	.	.	CASSLGGWEKLFF	TGTGCCAGCAGCTTGGGGGGTTGGGAAAAACTGTTTTTT
TRBV5-4	TRBJ2-5	once	.	CASSLAGLETQYF	TGTGCCAGCAGCTTGGCAGGGTTGGAGACCCAGTACTTC
TRBV4-1	TRBJ1-1	.	.	CASSLHKSRSLNTEAFF	TGCGCCAGCAGCCTTCATAAGTCACGCAGCTTGAACACTGAAGCTTTCTTT
TRBV19	TRBJ1-1	.	.	CASSLMNTEAFF	TGTGCCAGTAGCCTCATGAACACTGAAGCTTTCTTT
TRBV19	TRBJ2-3	.	TRBD2	CASRGLAWTDTQYF	TGTGCCAGTAGGGGACTAGCGTGGACAGATACGCAGTATTTT
TRBV28	TRBJ2-7	.	.	CASTKTFYEQYF	TGTGCCAGCACCAAGACATTCTACGAGCAGTACTTC
TRBV19	TRBJ1-2	once	TRBD1	CASSPIDRDSFYGYTF	TGTGCCAGTAGCCCCATCGACAGGGATTCCTTCTATGGCTACACCTTC